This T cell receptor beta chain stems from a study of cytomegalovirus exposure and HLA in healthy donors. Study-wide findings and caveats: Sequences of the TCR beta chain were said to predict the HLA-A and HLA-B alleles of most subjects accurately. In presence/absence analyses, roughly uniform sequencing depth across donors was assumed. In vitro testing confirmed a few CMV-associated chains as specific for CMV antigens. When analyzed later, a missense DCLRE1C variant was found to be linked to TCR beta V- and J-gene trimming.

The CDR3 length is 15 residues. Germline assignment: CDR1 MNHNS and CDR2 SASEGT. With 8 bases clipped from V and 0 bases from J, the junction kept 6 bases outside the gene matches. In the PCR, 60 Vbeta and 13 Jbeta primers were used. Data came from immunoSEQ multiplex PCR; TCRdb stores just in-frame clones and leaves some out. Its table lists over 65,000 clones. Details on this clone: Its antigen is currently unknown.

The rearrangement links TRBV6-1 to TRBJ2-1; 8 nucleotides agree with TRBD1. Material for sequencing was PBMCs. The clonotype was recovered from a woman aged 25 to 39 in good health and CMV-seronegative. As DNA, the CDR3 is TGTGCCAGCGAAGGACAGGGATCCTCCTACAATGAGCAGTTCTTC. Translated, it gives CASEGQGSSYNEQFF.